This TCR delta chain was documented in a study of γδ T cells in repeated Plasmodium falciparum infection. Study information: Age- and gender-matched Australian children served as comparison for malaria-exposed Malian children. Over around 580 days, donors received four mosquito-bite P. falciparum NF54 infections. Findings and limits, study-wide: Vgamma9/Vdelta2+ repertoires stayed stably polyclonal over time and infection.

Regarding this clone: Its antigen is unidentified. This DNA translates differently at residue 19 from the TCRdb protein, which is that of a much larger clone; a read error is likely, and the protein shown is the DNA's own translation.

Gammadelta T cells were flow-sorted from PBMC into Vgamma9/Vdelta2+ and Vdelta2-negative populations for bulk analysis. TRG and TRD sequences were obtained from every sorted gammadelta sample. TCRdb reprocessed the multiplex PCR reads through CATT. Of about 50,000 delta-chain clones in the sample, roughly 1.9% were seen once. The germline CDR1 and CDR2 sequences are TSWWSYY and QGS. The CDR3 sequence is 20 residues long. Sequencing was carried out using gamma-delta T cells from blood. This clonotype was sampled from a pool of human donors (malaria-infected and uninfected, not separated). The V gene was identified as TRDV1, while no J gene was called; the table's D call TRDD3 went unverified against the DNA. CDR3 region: CALGELIRGTGGYYTDKLTF. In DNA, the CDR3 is TGTGCTCTTGGGGAACTGATAAGGGGTACTGGGGGATACTACACCGATAAACTCACCTTT.